Presented here are 9 T cell receptor beta chains from one specimen sequenced in a study of radiotherapy plus CTLA-4 blockade in lung cancer (dated by TCRdb to the late 2010s). Libraries were constructed by the immunoSEQ multiplex PCR assay. TCRdb limited this immuneACCESS table to in-frame rearrangements with V and J called. A share of clones is missing; checked studies link under half to unresolved V genes, and the rest is unexplained. The sample includes about 48,000 clones, with around four fifths observed a single time. The top ten clonotypes cover about 3.3% of the sample. The sample was peripheral blood, taken from a patient treated with radiotherapy plus ipilimumab. These receptors originate from a human donor with non-small cell lung cancer who had stable disease on radiotherapy plus ipilimumab.

The rearrangement joins TRBV29-1 to TRBJ2-5, with 9 bases aligning to TRBD1. The ends lost 5 bases at V and 4 bases at J; junction bases unmatched: 14. Germline assignment: CDR1 SQVTM and CDR2 ANQGSEA. The CDR3 runs 16 residues. CDR3 residues: CSVFPSRTGALETQYF. CDR3 bases: TGCAGCGTTTTTCCTAGTCGGACAGGGGCTTTAGAGACCCAGTACTTC.

J is TRBJ2-1 and V is TRBV9, with 10 bases that match TRBD2. This CDR3 has 15 residues. CDR1 and CDR2 (germline): SGDLS, YYNGEE. V lost 3 bases and J lost 6; bases outside the gene matches: 6. CDR3 sequence reads: CASSGLAGVGNEQFF. Here the CDR3 DNA reads TGTGCCAGCAGCGGGCTAGCGGGAGTAGGCAATGAGCAGTTCTTC.

The J gene is TRBJ2-3, the V gene TRBV27; 7 nucleotides match TRBD2. This CDR3 region has 16 residues. CDR1 and CDR2 (germline): MNHEY, SMNVEV (reference sequence). Trimming cost V 6 bases and J 0 bases; bases outside gene matches: 9. The CDR3 DNA reads as TGTGCCAGCAGACGGGGAGGGCAGGACAGCACAGATACGCAGTATTTT. This sequence encodes CASRRGGQDSTDTQYF.

This rearrangement joins TRBV4-3 to TRBJ2-3; D perhaps matches TRBD2 (6 bases). V dropped 4 bases and J dropped 3 bases, with 14 bases sitting between them. The CDR3 length is 15 residues. Germline-derived CDR1 and CDR2 are LGHNA and YSLEER. CDR3 in DNA: TGCGCCAGCAGCCCGAATGGCGGGACTACAGATACGCAGTATTTT. Its protein product is CASSPNGGTTDTQYF.

The V and J genes are TRBV4-1 and TRBJ2-5, with TRBD2 matching 13 bases. Germline values: CDR1 MGHRA, CDR2 YSYEKL. V shed 0 bases and J 5 bases; nucleotides not matched to a gene: 3. The CDR3 is 16 amino acids. Here the CDR3 DNA reads TGCGCCAGCAGCCAAGAAGGACTAGCGGGAGTGGAGACCCAGTACTTC. Amino acids: CASSQEGLAGVETQYF.

This sequence joins TRBV10-1 and TRBJ1-1; TRBD1 might be the D (6 bases). Trimming shortened V by 6 bases and J by 3 bases, and 17 bases separated the two germline ends. Germline-derived CDR1 and CDR2 are WNHNN and SYGVQD (reference sequence). The CDR3 spans 15 residues. CDR3 sequence reads: CASSDYRDTYTEAFF. DNA of the CDR3: TGCGCCAGCAGCGATTACCGGGACACTTACACTGAAGCTTTCTTT.

The V call is TRBV4-1, the J call TRBJ2-1, with a possible D match to TRBD2 (6 bases). The germline V gene encodes CDR1 MGHRA and CDR2 YSYEKL. The CDR3 length is 17 residues. Between the trimmed V and J ends, which lost 8 bases and 2 bases, there was a span of 22 bases. CDR3 DNA sequence: TGCGCCAGCGGCAGCTCCTTGCCGGGAGCAGCCTACAATGAGCAGTTCTTC. Residues: CASGSSLPGAAYNEQFF.

The J gene is TRBJ2-3, the V gene TRBV28; maybe TRBD2 (6 bases). The V gene's germline CDR1 is MDHEN and CDR2 SYDVKM. V was pared by 3 bases and J by 4 bases, with 17 bases between. The CDR3 contains 16 residues. Here the CDR3 reads CASSFWREPRADTQYF. In nucleotides, the CDR3 is TGTGCCAGCAGTTTTTGGCGGGAACCTCGGGCAGATACGCAGTATTTT.

The rearrangement links TRBV15 to TRBJ2-7; no reliable D call. The CDR3 has 14 amino acids. In germline, CDR1 is LNHNV, CDR2 YYDKDF (reference sequence). Trimming cost V 5 bases and J 0 bases, with 11 bases left between them. For the CDR3, the DNA is TGTGCCACCAGCCTTCGAGTAGACTCCTACGAGCAGTACTTC. Translated: CATSLRVDSYEQYF.